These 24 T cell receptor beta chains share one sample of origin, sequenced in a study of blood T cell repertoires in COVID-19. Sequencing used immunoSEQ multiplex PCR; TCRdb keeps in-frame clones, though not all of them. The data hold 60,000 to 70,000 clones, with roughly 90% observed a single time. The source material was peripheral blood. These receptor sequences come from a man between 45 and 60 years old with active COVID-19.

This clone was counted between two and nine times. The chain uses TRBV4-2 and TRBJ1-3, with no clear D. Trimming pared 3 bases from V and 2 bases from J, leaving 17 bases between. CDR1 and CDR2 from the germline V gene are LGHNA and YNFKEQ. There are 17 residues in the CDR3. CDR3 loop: CASSHARTGITGNTIYF. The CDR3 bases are TGTGCCAGCAGCCACGCAAGGACGGGAATTACTGGAAACACCATATATTTT.

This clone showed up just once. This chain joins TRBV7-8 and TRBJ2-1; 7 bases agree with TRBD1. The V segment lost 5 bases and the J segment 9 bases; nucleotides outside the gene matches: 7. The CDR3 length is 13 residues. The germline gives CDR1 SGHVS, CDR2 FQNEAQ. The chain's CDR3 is CASSQTTGSEQFF. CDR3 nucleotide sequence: TGTGCCAGCAGCCAAACGACAGGGTCTGAGCAGTTCTTC.

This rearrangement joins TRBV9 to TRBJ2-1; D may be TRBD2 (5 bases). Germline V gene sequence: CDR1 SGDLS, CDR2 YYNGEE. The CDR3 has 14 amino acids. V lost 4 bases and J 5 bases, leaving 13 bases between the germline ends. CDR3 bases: TGTGCCAGCAGCCGGCCCCTAGCAAACAATGAGCAGTTCTTC. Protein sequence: CASSRPLANNEQFF.

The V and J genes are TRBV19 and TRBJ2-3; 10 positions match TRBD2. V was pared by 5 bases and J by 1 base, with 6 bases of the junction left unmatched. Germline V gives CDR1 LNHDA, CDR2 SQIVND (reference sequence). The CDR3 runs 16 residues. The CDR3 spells CASSALLAGGTDTQYF. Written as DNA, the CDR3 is TGTGCCAGTAGTGCCCTTCTAGCGGGGGGCACAGATACGCAGTATTTT.

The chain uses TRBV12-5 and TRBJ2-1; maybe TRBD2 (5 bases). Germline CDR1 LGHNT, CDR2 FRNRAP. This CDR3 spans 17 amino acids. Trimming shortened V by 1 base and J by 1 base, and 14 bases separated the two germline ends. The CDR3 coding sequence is TGTGCTAGTGGTTTGGCAAGTCCTAGCAGATCCTACAATGAGCAGTTCTTC. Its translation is CASGLASPSRSYNEQFF.

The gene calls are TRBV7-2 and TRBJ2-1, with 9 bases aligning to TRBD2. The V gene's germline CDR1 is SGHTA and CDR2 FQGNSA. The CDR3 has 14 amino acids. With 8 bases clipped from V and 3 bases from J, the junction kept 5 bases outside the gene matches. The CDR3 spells CASRGGARYNEQFF. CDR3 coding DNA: TGTGCCAGCCGCGGGGGGGCTCGCTACAATGAGCAGTTCTTC.

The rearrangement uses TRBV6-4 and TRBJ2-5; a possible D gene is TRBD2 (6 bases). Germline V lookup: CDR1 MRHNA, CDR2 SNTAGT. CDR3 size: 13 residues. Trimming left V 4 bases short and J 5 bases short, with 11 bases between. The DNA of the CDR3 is TGTGCCAGCAGTGTAGGGAGGTTGGAGACCCAGTACTTC. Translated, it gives CASSVGRLETQYF.

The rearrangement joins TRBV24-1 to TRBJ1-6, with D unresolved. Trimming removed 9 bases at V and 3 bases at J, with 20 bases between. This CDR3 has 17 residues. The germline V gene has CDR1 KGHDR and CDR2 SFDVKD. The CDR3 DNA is TGTGCCACCGCGTACGGTAATTCTTTCGGCTATAATTCACCCCTCCACTTT. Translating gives CATAYGNSFGYNSPLHF.

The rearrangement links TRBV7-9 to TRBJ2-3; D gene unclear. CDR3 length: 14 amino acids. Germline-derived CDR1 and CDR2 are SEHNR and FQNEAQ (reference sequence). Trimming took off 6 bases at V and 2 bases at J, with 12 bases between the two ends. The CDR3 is CASRITGYTDTQYF. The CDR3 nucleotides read TGTGCCAGCAGGATTACCGGGTACACAGATACGCAGTATTTT.

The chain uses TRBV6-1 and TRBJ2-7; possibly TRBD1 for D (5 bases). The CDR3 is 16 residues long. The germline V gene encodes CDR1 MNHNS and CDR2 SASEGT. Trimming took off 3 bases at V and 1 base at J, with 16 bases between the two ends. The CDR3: CASSDFGAIGSYEQYF. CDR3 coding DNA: TGTGCCAGCAGTGATTTTGGGGCTATCGGGTCCTACGAGCAGTACTTC.

The CDR3 DNA reads TGTGCCAGCAGTTACAGGGGGCGAGACACTGAAGCTTTCTTT. Its protein product is CASSYRGRDTEAFF. The J gene is TRBJ1-1, the V gene TRBV6-2 or TRBV6-3, with TRBD1 matching 7 bases. From germline, CDR1 is MNHEY and CDR2 SVGEGT. V lost 2 bases and J lost 3; bases outside the gene matches: 3. The CDR3 length is 14 residues.

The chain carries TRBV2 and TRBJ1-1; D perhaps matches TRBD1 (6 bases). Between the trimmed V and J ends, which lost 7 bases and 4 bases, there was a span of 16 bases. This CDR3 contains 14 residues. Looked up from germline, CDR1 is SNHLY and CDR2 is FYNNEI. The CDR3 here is CASILIQGITEAFF. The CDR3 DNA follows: TGTGCCAGCATTTTAATACAGGGAATCACTGAAGCTTTCTTT.

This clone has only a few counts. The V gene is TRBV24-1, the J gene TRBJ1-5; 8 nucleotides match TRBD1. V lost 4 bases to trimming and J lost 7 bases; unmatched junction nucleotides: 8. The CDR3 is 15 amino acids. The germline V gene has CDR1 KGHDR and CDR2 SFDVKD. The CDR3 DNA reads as TGTGCCACCAGTGAAGCAGGGGGCGCTTCCCAGCCCCAGCATTTT. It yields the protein CATSEAGGASQPQHF.

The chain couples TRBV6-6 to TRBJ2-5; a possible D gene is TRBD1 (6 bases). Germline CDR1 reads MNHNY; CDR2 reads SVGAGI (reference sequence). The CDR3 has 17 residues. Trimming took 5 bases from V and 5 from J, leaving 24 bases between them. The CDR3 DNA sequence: TGTGCCAGCAGTCAGGACAGCCCCAGACACCTCTCGGAGACCCAGTACTTC. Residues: CASSQDSPRHLSETQYF.

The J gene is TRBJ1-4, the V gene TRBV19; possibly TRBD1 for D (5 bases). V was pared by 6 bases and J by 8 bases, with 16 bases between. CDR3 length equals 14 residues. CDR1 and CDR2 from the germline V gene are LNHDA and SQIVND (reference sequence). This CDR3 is CASSRGTLGEKLFF. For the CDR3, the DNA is TGTGCCAGTAGCCGAGGGACTCTGGGGGAAAAACTGTTTTTT.

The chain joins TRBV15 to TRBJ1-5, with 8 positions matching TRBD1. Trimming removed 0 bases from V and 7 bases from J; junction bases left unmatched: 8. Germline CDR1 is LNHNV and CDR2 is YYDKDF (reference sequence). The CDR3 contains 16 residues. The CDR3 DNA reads TGTGCCACCAGCAGAGATAGGACAGGGAAAACCCAGCCCCAGCATTTT. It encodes CATSRDRTGKTQPQHF.

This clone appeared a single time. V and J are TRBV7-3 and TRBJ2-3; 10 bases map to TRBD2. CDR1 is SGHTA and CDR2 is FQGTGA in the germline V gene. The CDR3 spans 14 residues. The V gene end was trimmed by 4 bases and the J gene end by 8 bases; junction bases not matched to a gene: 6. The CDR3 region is CASSSSSGGGTQYF. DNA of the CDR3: TGTGCCAGCAGCTCCTCTAGCGGGGGCGGTACGCAGTATTTT.

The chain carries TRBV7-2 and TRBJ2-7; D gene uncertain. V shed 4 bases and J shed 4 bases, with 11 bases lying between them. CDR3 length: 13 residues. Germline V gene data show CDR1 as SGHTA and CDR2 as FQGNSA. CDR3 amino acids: CASSSLRQYEQYF. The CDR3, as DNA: TGTGCCAGCAGCTCGTTAAGACAATACGAGCAGTACTTC.

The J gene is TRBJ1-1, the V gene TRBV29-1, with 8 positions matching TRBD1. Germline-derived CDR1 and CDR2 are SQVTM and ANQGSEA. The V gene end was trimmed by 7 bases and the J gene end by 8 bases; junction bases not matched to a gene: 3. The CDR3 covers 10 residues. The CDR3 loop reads CSGRDREAFF. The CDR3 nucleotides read TGCAGCGGCCGGGACAGGGAAGCTTTCTTT.

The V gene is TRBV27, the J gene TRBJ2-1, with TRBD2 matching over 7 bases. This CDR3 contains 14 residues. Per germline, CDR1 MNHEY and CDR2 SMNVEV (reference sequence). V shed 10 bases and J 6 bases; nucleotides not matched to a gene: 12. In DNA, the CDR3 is TGTGCCACACCCCTGGCGGGAGTACCCAATGAGCAGTTCTTC. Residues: CATPLAGVPNEQFF.

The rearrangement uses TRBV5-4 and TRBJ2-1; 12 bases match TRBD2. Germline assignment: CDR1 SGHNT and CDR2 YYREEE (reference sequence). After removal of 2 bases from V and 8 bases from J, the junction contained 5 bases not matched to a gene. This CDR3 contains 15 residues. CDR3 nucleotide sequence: TGTGCCAGCAGCTTATACGGGACTAGCGGGCATGAGCAGTTCTTC. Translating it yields CASSLYGTSGHEQFF.

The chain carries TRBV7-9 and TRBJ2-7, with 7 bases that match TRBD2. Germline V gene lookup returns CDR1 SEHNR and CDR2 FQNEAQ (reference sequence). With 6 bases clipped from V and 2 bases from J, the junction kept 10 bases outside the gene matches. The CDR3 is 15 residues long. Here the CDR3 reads CASSMGGSMAYEQYF. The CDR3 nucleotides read TGTGCCAGCAGTATGGGCGGGAGTATGGCCTACGAGCAGTACTTC.

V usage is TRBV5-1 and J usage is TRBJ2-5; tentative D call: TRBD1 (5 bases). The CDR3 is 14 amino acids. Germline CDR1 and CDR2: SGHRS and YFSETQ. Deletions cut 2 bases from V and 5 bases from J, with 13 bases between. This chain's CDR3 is CASSLLPGSETQYF. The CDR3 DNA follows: TGCGCCAGCAGCTTACTGCCAGGGTCCGAGACCCAGTACTTC.

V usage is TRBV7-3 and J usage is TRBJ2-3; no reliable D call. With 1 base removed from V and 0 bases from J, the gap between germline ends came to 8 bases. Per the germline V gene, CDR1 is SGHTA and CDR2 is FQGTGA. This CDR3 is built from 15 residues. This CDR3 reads CASSLNTPSTDTQYF. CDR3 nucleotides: TGTGCCAGCAGCTTAAACACCCCTAGCACAGATACGCAGTATTTT.